At least ten counts were recorded for the clone carrying this T cell receptor beta chain. This CDR3 comprises 15 residues. The V end lost 1 base, the J end lost 3 bases, and 10 bases lay between the germline ends. The germline V gene encodes CDR1 SGHTA and CDR2 FQGNSA. The data are from a study of CD8 T cells in ankylosing spondylitis. Quantitative barcoded 5'-RACE was used to prepare TCR beta libraries. TCRdb independently ran MiXCR on the 5' RACE reads; one entry per CDR3 protein. The repertoire consists of about 140,000 distinct CDR3 sequences, with 25% to 35% occurring once and the leading ten covering 6%.

The TCR originated in a male donor with ankylosing spondylitis. The chain recombines TRBV7-2 with TRBJ1-5; possible D gene TRBD1, 6 bases. Sequencing input: synovial fluid, either unsorted or a sorted T cell fraction (not recorded which). The CDR3 region has the DNA TGTGCCAGCAGCTTAGGGGGGCGGTTCAATCAGCCCCAGCATTTT. Translating gives CASSLGGRFNQPQHF.